A selection of T cell receptor beta chains follows, all from one sample in a study of blood T cell repertoires in COVID-19. Repertoires were generated with immunoSEQ multiplex PCR, while TCRdb's copy carries only in-frame clones and drops some. The data hold more than 85,000 clones, with 75% to 90% observed a single time. What was sequenced was peripheral blood. The receptors derive from a woman aged 60-70 years with acute or convalescent COVID-19. Each CDR3 is given without its conserved first and last residue.

J: TRBJ2-3; V: TRBV7-3; CDR3: ASSPSITDTQY
J: TRBJ2-3; V: TRBV9; CDR3: ASSREAGSTDTQY
J: TRBJ2-3; V: TRBV15; CDR3: ATSNLRTGGRGDTQY
J: TRBJ2-3; V: TRBV5-1; CDR3: ASSFSPPLAGGTDTQY
J: TRBJ2-1; V: TRBV5-4; CDR3: ASSHDRASYNEQF
J: TRBJ1-2; V: TRBV2; CDR3: ASSDVPGYGYT
J: TRBJ1-6; V: TRBV7-2; CDR3: ASSFGAVNSPLH
J: TRBJ1-4; V: TRBV5-8; CDR3: ASENPGEPEKLF
J: TRBJ2-5; V: TRBV10-3; CDR3: AISTGTEQETQY
J: TRBJ1-1; V: TRBV5-1; CDR3: ASSYVMNTEAF
J: TRBJ1-5; V: TRBV6-6; CDR3: ASRIARNQPQH
J: TRBJ1-1; V: TRBV3-1/TRBV3-2; CDR3: ASSQGSWSAEAF
J: TRBJ2-7; V: TRBV5-1; CDR3: ASSQGGGSYEQY
J: TRBJ2-1; V: TRBV29-1; CDR3: SAQRGGAYNEQF
J: TRBJ1-1; V: TRBV28; CDR3: ASSFSQGAGTEAF
J: TRBJ2-3; V: TRBV5-4; CDR3: ASSSKWDRGSDTQY
J: TRBJ2-2; V: TRBV30; CDR3: ARREPNTGELF
J: TRBJ1-3; V: TRBV18; CDR3: ASSPDRVGNTIY
J: TRBJ2-1; V: TRBV7-2; CDR3: ASSQGGRPGNEQF
J: TRBJ2-1; V: TRBV5-6; CDR3: ASSTTGTYNEQF
J: TRBJ2-7; V: TRBV27; CDR3: ASTPDGGEKAYEQY
J: TRBJ1-2; V: TRBV7-9; CDR3: ASSSAGTGVGYT
J: TRBJ2-5; V: TRBV28; CDR3: ASSGPGTNLGTQY
J: TRBJ2-3; V: TRBV2; CDR3: ASATRGGGRKITDTQY
J: TRBJ1-5; V: TRBV7-2; CDR3: ASSLAGGQPQH
J: TRBJ1-2; V: TRBV7-9; CDR3: ASSLVEGSGYT
J: TRBJ1-2; V: TRBV28; CDR3: ASSQGAGLYGYT
J: TRBJ1-1; V: TRBV28; CDR3: ASSPGTGSTEAF
J: TRBJ1-5; V: TRBV28; CDR3: ASSLSGWRQFNQPQH
J: TRBJ1-6; V: TRBV5-4; CDR3: ASSTGERNSPLH